A selection of T cell receptor beta chains follows, all from one sample in a study of cytomegalovirus exposure and HLA in healthy donors. Some clones are missing from TCRdb's copy, which holds only in-frame ones; the method was immunoSEQ multiplex PCR. The data hold roughly 120,000 clones, with roughly two thirds observed a single time. Sequencing was performed on PBMCs. These receptor sequences come from a young man in good health and CMV-seropositive. Each CDR3 is given with its conserved first and last residue. The D gene is left open where the match is weak. Rows give clone size only sometimes, using once, few, many, or a class for an expanded clone.

j_call	v_call	d_call	clone_size	cdr3_aa	cdr3_nt
TRBJ2-7	TRBV5-1	TRBD1	few	CASSYRDRGFEQYF	TGCGCCAGCAGCTACCGGGACAGGGGATTCGAGCAGTACTTC
TRBJ2-1	TRBV27	NA	NA	CASCIAGPYNEQFF	TGTGCCAGCTGCATCGCGGGGCCCTACAATGAGCAGTTCTTC
TRBJ2-7	TRBV9	TRBD1	NA	CASSAAGTASYEQYF	TGTGCCAGCAGCGCCGCCGGGACAGCATCCTACGAGCAGTACTTC
TRBJ2-7	TRBV11-2	TRBD1	few	CASSPDRHSYEQYF	TGTGCCAGCAGTCCGGACAGGCACTCCTACGAGCAGTACTTC
TRBJ1-2	TRBV18	TRBD1	NA	CASSRPGQNYGYTF	TGTGCCAGCTCGCGACCGGGACAGAACTATGGCTACACCTTC
TRBJ2-1	TRBV7-9	NA	NA	CASSFVAGSNEQFF	TGTGCCAGCAGCTTCGTCGCGGGGTCCAATGAGCAGTTCTTC
TRBJ2-7	TRBV28	TRBD2	few	CASLRTSAHYEQYF	TGTGCCAGCCTCAGGACTAGCGCACACTACGAGCAGTACTTC
TRBJ1-4	TRBV7-2	NA	NA	CASSLATAGGEKLFF	TGTGCCAGCAGCTTAGCGACGGCGGGTGGCGAAAAACTGTTTTTT
TRBJ2-7	TRBV2	TRBD1	NA	CASRSLPGQGMSLYEQYF	TGTGCCAGCAGAAGCCTTCCGGGACAGGGTATGTCCTTGTACGAGCAGTACTTC
TRBJ2-7	TRBV4-3	TRBD1	few	CASSPGTIGGSSYEQYF	TGCGCCAGCAGCCCCGGAACGATAGGGGGCAGCTCCTACGAGCAGTACTTC
TRBJ2-2	TRBV7-2	TRBD1	NA	CASSRTGDRIWELFF	TGTGCCAGCAGCCGGACAGGGGACCGGATATGGGAGCTGTTTTTT
TRBJ2-5	TRBV4-3	NA	NA	CASSQGTANQETQYF	TGCGCCAGCAGCCAAGGAACAGCAAACCAAGAGACCCAGTACTTC
TRBJ2-2	TRBV14	TRBD2	NA	CASRGTTDTGELFF	TGTGCCAGCAGGGGGACTACGGACACCGGGGAGCTGTTTTTT
TRBJ2-7	TRBV15	TRBD1	few	CATRPGQGSYEQYF	TGTGCCACCAGACCGGGACAGGGCTCCTACGAGCAGTACTTC
TRBJ2-7	TRBV5-1	TRBD1	NA	CASSRKTGDGYEQYF	TGCGCCAGCAGCCGGAAGACAGGGGACGGCTACGAGCAGTACTTC
TRBJ2-7	TRBV9	NA	NA	CASSSRQSSYEQYF	TGTGCCAGCAGCTCACGACAGAGCTCCTACGAGCAGTACTTC
TRBJ2-3	TRBV29-1	TRBD2	NA	CSARGSSGSSTDTQYF	TGCAGCGCCCGGGGGTCTAGCGGGAGTAGCACAGATACGCAGTATTTT
TRBJ1-6	TRBV4-2	TRBD1	NA	CASRGGTGNSPLHF	TGTGCCAGCAGGGGGGGGACAGGGAACTCACCCCTCCACTTT
TRBJ2-5	TRBV5-1	NA	NA	CASSFPGSGGETQYF	TGCGCCAGCAGCTTTCCGGGCTCCGGCGGGGAGACCCAGTACTTC
TRBJ2-7	TRBV14	TRBD2	NA	CASSPGLAGEQYF	TGTGCCAGCAGCCCGGGACTAGCGGGAGAGCAGTACTTC
TRBJ1-6	TRBV6-5	NA	NA	CASSLRGNNSPLHF	TGTGCCAGCAGCCTCAGAGGGAATAATTCACCCCTCCACTTT
TRBJ2-1	TRBV5-1	NA	NA	CASSLAGGFSYNEQFF	TGCGCCAGCAGCTTGGCTGGCGGGTTCTCCTACAATGAGCAGTTCTTC
TRBJ1-2	TRBV28	NA	few	CASGYYRVGYGYTF	TGTGCCAGCGGATATTACAGGGTTGGCTATGGCTACACCTTC
TRBJ2-3	TRBV4-2	TRBD2	few	CASSQDPPGGGDTQYF	TGTGCCAGCAGCCAAGATCCCCCGGGAGGAGGGGATACGCAGTATTTT
TRBJ2-1	TRBV18	TRBD1	NA	CASSPATGVANEQFF	TGTGCCAGCTCACCGGCTACAGGGGTGGCCAATGAGCAGTTCTTC
TRBJ1-5	TRBV5-6	NA	few	CASSLGGAGQPQHF	TGTGCCAGCAGCTTGGGCGGCGCGGGTCAGCCCCAGCATTTT
TRBJ1-1	TRBV28	NA	NA	CASSFDLEGTEAFF	TGTGCCAGCAGTTTCGACCTCGAGGGAACTGAAGCTTTCTTT
TRBJ1-4	TRBV28	TRBD1	NA	CASSKQGTNEKLFF	TGTGCCAGCAGTAAACAGGGGACTAATGAAAAACTGTTTTTT
TRBJ2-3	TRBV18	NA	NA	CASSEILGDTQYF	TGTGCCAGCTCAGAGATCCTCGGAGATACGCAGTATTTT
TRBJ2-1	TRBV28	NA	NA	CASSLGLPGAYNEQFF	TGTGCCAGCAGCTTGGGGCTTCCGGGGGCCTACAATGAGCAGTTCTTC
TRBJ2-7	TRBV10-3	TRBD2	NA	CAINAGGRSYEQYF	TGTGCCATCAATGCGGGAGGGCGGTCCTACGAGCAGTACTTC
TRBJ2-1	TRBV21-1	NA	NA	CASSKGLEGGSPSYNEQFF	TGTGCCAGCAGCAAAGGTCTGGAGGGTGGCAGCCCCTCTTACAATGAGCAGTTCTTC
TRBJ2-2	TRBV7-3	TRBD2	NA	CASSLIAGENTGELFF	TGTGCCAGCAGCTTAATTGCGGGAGAGAACACCGGGGAGCTGTTTTTT
TRBJ2-7	TRBV7-2	NA	NA	CASSPKLGTSYEQYF	TGTGCCAGCAGCCCAAAACTAGGGACTTCCTACGAGCAGTACTTC
TRBJ2-5	TRBV2	TRBD2	NA	CASTSGRQETQYF	TGTGCCAGCACTAGCGGGAGACAAGAGACCCAGTACTTC
TRBJ2-1	TRBV4-3	TRBD2	NA	CASSQGLAGFSTSYNEQFF	TGCGCCAGCAGCCAAGGACTAGCGGGTTTCTCTACTTCCTACAATGAGCAGTTCTTC
TRBJ1-2	TRBV13	NA	NA	CASSPHAGFSGYTF	TGTGCCAGCAGCCCCCATGCAGGGTTCTCTGGCTACACCTTC
TRBJ2-7	TRBV7-8	NA	NA	CASSNVLARPYEQYF	TGTGCCAGCAGTAACGTTCTAGCCAGGCCATACGAGCAGTACTTC
TRBJ1-4	TRBV7-9	NA	once	CASSSQEGGKLFF	TGTGCCAGCAGCTCTCAAGAGGGAGGAAAACTGTTTTTT
TRBJ2-3	TRBV7-9	NA	few	CASSRGDTQYF	TGTGCCAGCAGCCGGGGGGATACGCAGTATTTT
TRBJ2-2	TRBV5-1	NA	once	CASSSQGPGELFF	TGCGCCAGCAGCTCACAGGGTCCCGGGGAGCTGTTTTTT
TRBJ2-5	TRBV2	NA	few	CASGYSQETQYF	TGTGCCAGCGGTTATAGTCAAGAGACCCAGTACTTC
TRBJ2-3	TRBV18	TRBD2	NA	CASSPWSGTTDTQYF	TGTGCCAGCTCACCATGGAGCGGGACCACAGATACGCAGTATTTT
TRBJ1-2	TRBV28	NA	NA	CASSIEGRWGSNYGYTF	TGTGCCAGCAGTATAGAGGGTCGGTGGGGATCTAACTATGGCTACACCTTC
TRBJ2-3	TRBV19	NA	NA	CASNPRALLRTDTQYF	TGTGCCAGTAATCCCAGGGCCCTCCTGAGGACAGATACGCAGTATTTT
TRBJ2-3	TRBV5-6	TRBD2	NA	CASSTPSPRERTDTQYF	TGTGCCAGCAGCACCCCCTCACCGCGGGAGAGGACAGATACGCAGTATTTT
TRBJ1-1	TRBV9	NA	NA	CASSVYSEGNTEAFF	TGTGCCAGCAGCGTTTACAGCGAGGGGAACACTGAAGCTTTCTTT
TRBJ1-2	TRBV29-1	NA	NA	CSVDSGGNPGGYTF	TGCAGCGTTGATAGCGGGGGCAACCCGGGGGGCTACACCTTC
TRBJ1-2	TRBV19	NA	NA	CASRLRGGENGYTF	TGTGCCAGTAGGCTACGGGGAGGGGAGAATGGCTACACCTTC
TRBJ2-1	TRBV30	TRBD1	NA	CAWSVWTGGSDEQFF	TGTGCCTGGAGTGTTTGGACAGGGGGCTCGGATGAGCAGTTCTTC
TRBJ2-3	TRBV28	TRBD1	NA	CASSSRPGQGGDTQYF	TGTGCCAGCAGTTCCAGACCGGGACAGGGGGGGGATACGCAGTATTTT
TRBJ1-3	TRBV7-2	NA	NA	CASSYRTQGSGNTIYF	TGTGCCAGCAGCTACCGGACGCAGGGAAGTGGAAACACCATATATTTT
TRBJ1-5	TRBV7-2	NA	once	CASSFYRNQPQHF	TGTGCCAGCAGCTTTTACAGGAATCAGCCCCAGCATTTT
TRBJ2-7	TRBV28	TRBD2	NA	CASSQSTSGRHEQYF	TGTGCCAGCAGTCAAAGTACTAGCGGGAGACACGAGCAGTACTTC
TRBJ2-5	TRBV19	TRBD2	NA	CASSLLAGMGEETQYF	TGTGCCAGTAGTCTGCTAGCGGGAATGGGAGAAGAGACCCAGTACTTC
TRBJ2-3	TRBV15	TRBD1	NA	CATRTGGADTQYF	TGTGCCACCAGGACAGGGGGGGCAGATACGCAGTATTTT